Shown below are 29 T cell receptor beta chains from a single sample sequenced in a study of CD8+ T cells in alopecia areata. Following RNA extraction, reverse transcription yielded cDNA that acted as the sequencing template. The assay was immunoSEQ multiplex PCR, and TCRdb's table has in-frame clones only and misses some. Altogether about 120,000 clones were found in the sample, and no singletons occur. The sample consisted of lesional skin. These receptors all come from a C3H/HeJ mouse with alopecia areata. The strain is characterized by the MHC haplotype H2-k.

With regard to this clone: Mouse names are used for the genes. The read ends 4 residues early relative to the CDR3; the germline J gene fills the gap. This chain joins TRBV13-3 and TRBJ1-1; TRBD1 aligns across 7 bases. After removal of 4 bases from V and 4 bases from J, the junction contained 7 bases not matched to a gene. This CDR3 is built from 14 residues. Germline V gives CDR1 NNHDY, CDR2 SYVADS. This chain's CDR3 is CASSFDREGTEVFF. The sequenced part of the CDR3 DNA is TGTGCCAGCAGTTTCGACAGGGAGGGCACA.

This clone was seen a handful of times. Mouse germline and gene names are used. The read halts 4 residues ahead of the CDR3 end, with the missing end drawn from the germline J gene. The V gene is TRBV30, the J gene TRBJ2-2, with 9 bases lining up with TRBD2. This CDR3 spans 14 amino acids. Germline lookup yields CDR1 SQVVS and CDR2 ANEGSEA. V gave up 8 bases and J gave up 0 bases; unmatched junction bases: 4. The part of the CDR3 DNA that was read is TGTAGTAGTGACTGGGGGTCAAACACCGGG. It specifies CSSDWGSNTG. In full, the CDR3 reads CSSDWGSNTGQLYF.

This clone appeared many times. All gene names here are mouse names. The CDR3 goes on 4 residues after the read ends, and that part is filled in from the germline J gene. The rearrangement links TRBV13-3 to TRBJ2-1; TRBD2 agrees at 9 bases. The CDR3 runs 15 residues. CDR1 NNHDY and CDR2 SYVADS come from the germline V gene. V dropped 4 bases and J dropped 2; count of bases not matched to a gene: 4. The covered CDR3 bases are TGTGCCAGCAGTCAGGACTGGGGCCACTATGCT. Amino acid sequence: CASSQDWGHYA. The whole CDR3 sequence reads CASSQDWGHYAEQFF.

Notes on this clone: All gene names here are mouse names. The CDR3 extends 4 residues past the end of the read, so its final part is completed from the germline J gene. The chain links TRBV13-3 to TRBJ2-4; 7 bases are shared with TRBD1. V dropped 0 bases and J dropped 1; count of bases not matched to a gene: 8. The length of the CDR3 is 17 residues. Per the germline V gene, CDR1 is NNHDY and CDR2 is SYVADS. Incomplete CDR3 DNA: TGTGCCAGCAGTGATGCACGCGGGACAGAGGGTCAAAAC. This encodes CASSDARGTEGQN. The entire CDR3 protein is CASSDARGTEGQNTLYF.

This clone appeared a few times. The genes are named according to mouse. CDR3 residues: CASSYDWGVQDTQYF. The part of the CDR3 DNA that was read is TGTGCCAGCAGTTACGACTGGGGGGTCCAAGAC. The V gene is TRBV13-3, the J gene TRBJ2-5; 10 nucleotides align to TRBD2. Read coverage stops 4 residues before the CDR3 terminus; the germline J gene supplies the remainder. The CDR3 spans 15 residues. Germline CDR1 NNHDY, CDR2 SYVADS. The ends lost 4 bases at V and 2 bases at J; junction bases unmatched: 4.

This clone has just a few counts. The gene symbols are mouse symbols. The read ends 4 residues before the CDR3 terminus; that terminus is restored from the germline J gene. The chain employs TRBV13-2 and TRBJ1-1; tentatively, D is TRBD1 (5 bases). V gave up 0 bases and J gave up 3 bases, with 6 bases separating them. The CDR3 contains 13 residues. The germline gives CDR1 NNHNN, CDR2 SYGAGS (reference sequence). The CDR3 sequence: CASGDEGDTEVFF. The sequenced CDR3 bases are TGTGCCAGCGGTGATGAAGGGGACACA.

This clone came up many times. TCRdb's protein and the DNA translation differ at residue 12; the protein here comes from the DNA. Mouse gene names and germline throughout. The observed sequence ends 3 residues before the CDR3 terminus, with the missing tail filled in from the germline J gene. V is TRBV13-3 and J is TRBJ1-6; 7 bases align to TRBD1. TRBJ1-6 is an ORF, and what it does is uncertain. CDR1 is NNHDY and CDR2 is SYVADS in the germline V gene. The CDR3 is 15 amino acids. Trimming took 4 bases from V and 2 from J; bases not matched to a gene: 3. The CDR3 spells CASSPRGAYNSPLYF. The CDR3 bases that were read are TGTGCCAGCAGTCCCAGGGGGGCCTATAATTCGCCC.

This clone was counted a few times. The genes and germline here are from mouse. This CDR3 reads CASTDRGPNERLFF. The sequenced CDR3 bases are TGTGCCAGCACGGACAGGGGCCCCAACGAA. V usage is TRBV13-1 and J usage is TRBJ1-4; TRBD1 matches 9 bases. The read ends 4 residues before the CDR3 terminus; that terminus is restored from the germline J gene. This CDR3 is built from 14 residues. CDR1 and CDR2 (germline): NSHNY, SYGAGN. Unmatched junction bases numbered 3, after V lost 6 bases and J lost 3 bases.

This clone was seen repeatedly, ten times or more. Gene and germline names: mouse. The sequenced CDR3 bases are TGCACCTGCAGTCCCCCCAGGTTGAGTGCAGAA. Translating gives CTCSPPRLSAE. The whole CDR3 protein reads CTCSPPRLSAETLYF. This rearrangement joins TRBV1 to TRBJ2-3; D is undetermined. The CDR3 goes on 4 residues after the read ends, and that part is filled in from the germline J gene. Trimming took off 5 bases at V and 0 bases at J, with 12 bases between the two ends. This CDR3 is built from 15 residues. Germline CDR1 and CDR2: NSQYPW and LRSPGD (reference sequence).

Note on this clone: Mouse gene names apply. The read terminates 4 residues before the CDR3 end, so the remaining end is supplied by the germline J gene. The V gene is TRBV19, the J gene TRBJ2-3, with D tentatively TRBD1 (6 bases). In germline, CDR1 is FNHDT, CDR2 SITEND (reference sequence). This CDR3 has 15 amino acids. V lost 4 bases and J 0 bases, leaving 12 bases between the germline ends. CDR3 sequence: CASSPGTRSAETLYF. The CDR3 bases that were read are TGTGCCAGCAGTCCCGGGACAAGAAGTGCAGAA.

This clone was observed a handful of times. The listed genes are named as in mouse. The CDR3 end lies 4 residues beyond the end of the read and is filled in from the germline J gene. The chain joins TRBV13-3 to TRBJ2-3, with 9 bases lining up with TRBD1. The germline gives CDR1 NNHDY, CDR2 SYVADS. V shed 5 bases and J 3 bases; nucleotides not matched to a gene: 7. The CDR3 covers 15 residues. This CDR3 reads CASSGTGTRAETLYF. The sequenced CDR3 bases are TGTGCCAGCAGCGGGACAGGGACACGAGCAGAA.

As to this clone: The gene symbols are mouse symbols. The CDR3 extends 4 residues past the end of the read, so its final part is completed from the germline J gene. The V call is TRBV1, the J call TRBJ2-1; the D gene is possibly TRBD1 (5 bases). The CDR3 consists of 15 residues. V lost 0 bases to trimming and J lost 4 bases, with 10 bases between them. From germline, CDR1 is NSQYPW and CDR2 LRSPGD (reference sequence). The CDR3 DNA, read in part, is TGCACCTGCAGTGCAGATCATGGACAATATGCT. This sequence encodes CTCSADHGQYA. The full CDR3 reads CTCSADHGQYAEQFF.

Note on this clone: Here the gene names and germline are mouse. The observed sequence ends 4 residues before the CDR3 terminus, with the missing tail filled in from the germline J gene. The gene calls are TRBV13-3 and TRBJ2-7; 8 bases are shared with TRBD1. The V gene's germline CDR1 is NNHDY and CDR2 SYVADS. The CDR3 extends over 14 amino acids. J lost 3 bases, V lost 2 bases, and 4 bases had no gene match. This chain's CDR3 is CASSESTGVYEQYF. CDR3 DNA, as far as it was read: TGTGCCAGCAGTGAATCGACAGGGGTCTAT.

Concerning this clone itself: Genes here carry mouse names. Coverage ceases 4 residues before the CDR3 finishes, and the germline J gene fills in the end. The V call is TRBV17, the J call TRBJ2-5, with a weak D call TRBD2 (7 bases). The V gene's germline CDR1 is MNHDT and CDR2 YYDKIL. CDR3 length equals 14 residues. The DNA read from the CDR3 is TGTGCTAGCAGTAGAAGGGGGGGAAAAGAC. Translation gives CASSRRGGKD. The full CDR3 reads CASSRRGGKDTQYF.

With respect to this clone: Gene labels here are mouse ones. The read ends 4 residues before the CDR3 terminus; that terminus is restored from the germline J gene. V is TRBV31 and J is TRBJ1-4, with 8 bases fitting TRBD1. Germline CDR1 and CDR2: GKSSPN and SITVG. This CDR3 spans 14 amino acids. The chain's CDR3 is CAWSRAGGAERLFF. CDR3 DNA (partial): TGTGCCTGGAGTCGGGCAGGGGGCGCCGAA.

Turning to this clone: Gene names denote mouse genes. The read terminates 4 residues ahead of where the CDR3 ends, so the germline J gene completes it. This chain joins TRBV13-3 and TRBJ2-2; 8 positions agree with TRBD2. This CDR3 is 18 amino acids long. Unmatched junction bases numbered 9, after V lost 2 bases and J lost 0 bases. In germline, CDR1 is NNHDY, CDR2 SYVADS. The CDR3 bases that were read are TGTGCCAGCAGTGACTCAGACTGGGGCGATGCAAACACCGGG. It codes for CASSDSDWGDANTG. The complete CDR3 sequence is CASSDSDWGDANTGQLYF.

This clone was detected a few times. Gene labels here are mouse ones. The CDR3 goes on 4 residues after the read ends, and that part is filled in from the germline J gene. The V gene is TRBV5, the J gene TRBJ1-2; 7 bases align to TRBD1. The CDR3 totals 15 residues. The trim removed 0 bases at V and 3 bases at J, leaving 4 bases unmatched. Germline CDR1 LGHNA, CDR2 YNLKQL (reference sequence). The CDR3 here is CASSQDQGEDSDYTF. The part of the CDR3 DNA that was read is TGTGCCAGCAGCCAAGATCAGGGGGAAGACTCC.

This clone was detected a few times. Each gene name is a mouse one. The sequence runs out 4 residues before the end of the CDR3; the remainder is reconstructed from the germline J gene. This chain links TRBV13-3 with TRBJ1-4, with TRBD1 as a possible D gene (6 bases). The V and J ends lost 0 bases and 3 bases respectively, with 12 bases between them. This CDR3 spans 16 amino acids. The germline V gene has CDR1 NNHDY and CDR2 SYVADS. The sequenced part of the CDR3 DNA is TGTGCCAGCAGTGATGCAGCCAGGGGTACCAACGAA. Its translation: CASSDAARGTNE. The whole CDR3 is CASSDAARGTNERLFF.

In its sample, this clone was seen a few times. Germline and genes: mouse. The read halts 4 residues ahead of the CDR3 end, with the missing end drawn from the germline J gene. The rearrangement uses TRBV13-3 and TRBJ2-7, with TRBD2 matching over 10 bases. J was trimmed by 2 bases and V by 4 bases; bases with no gene match: 6. Germline V CDR1 and CDR2: NNHDY, SYVADS. This CDR3 comprises 15 residues. The CDR3 DNA, read in part, is TGTGCCAGCAGTCGACTGGGGGGAGTCCCCTAT. Amino acids: CASSRLGGVPY. The full CDR3 protein reads CASSRLGGVPYEQYF.

This clone was detected a few times. The gene symbols are mouse symbols. The CDR3 is CASGDESGGQDTQYF. The sequenced part of the CDR3 DNA is TGTGCCAGCGGTGATGAGTCAGGGGGCCAAGAC. The chain carries TRBV13-2 and TRBJ2-5, with TRBD1 identical over 7 bases. The read falls 4 residues short of the CDR3 end, and the missing part is taken from the germline J gene. Trimming cost V 0 bases and J 2 bases; bases outside gene matches: 3. CDR3 length: 15 residues. CDR1 is NNHNN and CDR2 is SYGAGS in the germline V gene (reference sequence).

This clone has a handful of counts. The gene symbols are mouse symbols. With the read ending 4 residues before the CDR3 end, the germline J gene is used to fill in that end. This sequence joins TRBV13-3 and TRBJ1-1, with D maybe TRBD1 (5 bases). Germline V CDR1 and CDR2: NNHDY, SYVADS. The V gene lost 2 bases and the J gene lost 4 bases, with 12 bases spanning the gap. The CDR3 runs to 14 residues. CDR3 amino acids: CASSEPPGGTEVFF. The sequenced part of the CDR3 DNA is TGTGCCAGCAGTGAACCCCCGGGGGGCACA.

A note on this clone: The protein here is the DNA translation, as the TCRdb protein differs from it at residue 11. Germline and genes here are mouse. The read ends 3 residues shy of where the CDR3 ends; the end is completed using the germline J gene. The V call is TRBV13-3, the J call TRBJ1-3; 7 bases agree with TRBD1. Germline-derived CDR1 and CDR2 are NNHDY and SYVADS. This CDR3 region has 14 residues. Trimming cost V 6 bases and J 2 bases; bases outside gene matches: 5. The CDR3 here is CASKTGITGNTLYF. The sequenced CDR3 bases are TGTGCCAGCAAGACAGGGATTACTGGAAATACG.

On this clone: Gene names refer to mouse genes. Read sequence stops 4 residues before the CDR3 end, and the germline J gene provides the missing end. The chain has TRBV19 and TRBJ2-5; 7 bases agree with TRBD1. Germline V gene sequence: CDR1 FNHDT, CDR2 SITEND (reference sequence). The CDR3 is 13 residues long. Unmatched junction bases numbered 3, after V lost 5 bases and J lost 3 bases. This CDR3 reads CASRRQGQDTQYF. Incomplete CDR3 DNA: TGTGCCAGCAGAAGACAGGGTCAAGAC.

This clone has just a few counts. These gene names are mouse names. The read ends 4 residues shy of where the CDR3 ends; the end is completed using the germline J gene. J is TRBJ2-3 and V is TRBV13-1; 9 positions agree with TRBD1. The J segment lost 1 base and the V segment lost 3 bases, leaving 6 bases of the junction unmatched. The CDR3 runs to 16 residues. Germline lookup yields CDR1 NSHNY and CDR2 SYGAGN. CDR3 DNA, as far as it was read: TGTGCCAGCAGTGCCTTAACAGGGGGCGGTGCAGAA. This codes for CASSALTGGGAE. The CDR3 as a whole reads CASSALTGGGAETLYF.

A note on this clone: Gene names refer to mouse genes. With the read ending 4 residues before the CDR3 end, the germline J gene is used to fill in that end. The chain is built from TRBV17 and TRBJ2-5; a weak D match, TRBD2 (5 bases). Germline CDR1 and CDR2: MNHDT and YYDKIL. With 5 bases removed from V and 0 bases from J, the gap between germline ends came to 12 bases. The length of the CDR3 is 15 residues. The covered CDR3 bases are TGTGCTAGCAGTCCCCTCTGGGATAACCAAGAC. It yields the protein CASSPLWDNQD. In full, the CDR3 reads CASSPLWDNQDTQYF.

As to this clone: The gene symbols are mouse symbols. Coverage ceases 4 residues before the CDR3 finishes, and the germline J gene fills in the end. This rearrangement joins TRBV13-3 to TRBJ1-2; TRBD1 aligns across 9 bases. The germline V gene has CDR1 NNHDY and CDR2 SYVADS. V was clipped by 4 bases and J by 3 bases; unmatched bases: 7. This CDR3 comprises 15 residues. The CDR3 loop is CASSLTGGAHSDYTF. Incomplete CDR3 DNA: TGTGCCAGCAGTCTAACAGGGGGCGCGCACTCC.

Concerning this clone: Any gene name here is a mouse gene name. Read data end 4 residues before the CDR3 end; the end is taken from the germline J gene. This chain joins TRBV19 and TRBJ2-5, with D tentatively TRBD1 (6 bases). Trimming shortened V by 1 base and J by 0 bases, and 9 bases separated the two germline ends. The germline gives CDR1 FNHDT, CDR2 SITEND (reference sequence). CDR3 length: 15 amino acids. The CDR3 loop is CASSIRGNNQDTQYF. The CDR3 DNA, read in part, is TGTGCCAGCAGTATAAGGGGGAATAACCAAGAC.

For this clone: Gene names are the mouse ones. The observed sequence ends 4 residues before the CDR3 terminus, with the missing tail filled in from the germline J gene. The chain uses TRBV13-2 and TRBJ2-7; TRBD1 aligns across 10 bases. Germline CDR1 NNHNN, CDR2 SYGAGS (reference sequence). The CDR3 has 14 amino acids. V trimming: 2 bases; J trimming: 2 bases; junction bases outside the gene matches: 1. CDR3 amino acids: CASGETGGPYEQYF. The covered CDR3 bases are TGTGCCAGCGGTGAGACAGGGGGCCCCTAT.

Note on this clone: Gene names are mouse gene names. The read stops 4 residues short of the end of the CDR3; the missing end is completed from the germline J gene. The rearrangement links TRBV13-3 to TRBJ1-2, with 9 bases fitting TRBD1. The CDR3 sequence is 17 residues long. Looked up from germline, CDR1 is NNHDY and CDR2 is SYVADS. Trimming took 2 bases from V and 4 from J; bases not matched to a gene: 12. The CDR3 reads CASSETPDRGGGSDYTF. Partial CDR3 DNA: TGTGCCAGCAGTGAAACCCCGGACAGGGGAGGTGGCTCC.